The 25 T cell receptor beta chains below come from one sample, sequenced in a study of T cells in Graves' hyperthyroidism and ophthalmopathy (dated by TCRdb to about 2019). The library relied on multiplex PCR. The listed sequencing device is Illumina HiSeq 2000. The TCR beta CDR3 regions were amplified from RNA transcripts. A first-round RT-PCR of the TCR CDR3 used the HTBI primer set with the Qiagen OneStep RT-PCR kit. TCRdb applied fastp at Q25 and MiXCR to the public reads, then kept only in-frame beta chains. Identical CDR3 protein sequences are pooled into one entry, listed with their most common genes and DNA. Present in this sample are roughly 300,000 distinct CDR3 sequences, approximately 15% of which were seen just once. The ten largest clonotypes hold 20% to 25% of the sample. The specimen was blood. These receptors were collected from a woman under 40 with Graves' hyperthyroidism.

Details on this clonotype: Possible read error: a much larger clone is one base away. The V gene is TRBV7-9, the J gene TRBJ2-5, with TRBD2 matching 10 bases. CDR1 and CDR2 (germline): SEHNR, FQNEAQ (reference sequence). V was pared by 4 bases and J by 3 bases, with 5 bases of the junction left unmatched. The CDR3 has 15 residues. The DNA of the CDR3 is TGTGCCAGCAGCTCTACTCTAGCGGGAGAAGAGACCCAGTACTTC. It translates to CASSSTLAGEETQYF.

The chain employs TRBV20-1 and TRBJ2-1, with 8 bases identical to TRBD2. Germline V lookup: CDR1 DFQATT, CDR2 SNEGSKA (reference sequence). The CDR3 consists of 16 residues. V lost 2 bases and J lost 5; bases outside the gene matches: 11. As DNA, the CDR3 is TGCAGTGCTAGACCCCAGCGGGAGCATGGGAACAATGAGCAGTTCTTC. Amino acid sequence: CSARPQREHGNNEQFF.

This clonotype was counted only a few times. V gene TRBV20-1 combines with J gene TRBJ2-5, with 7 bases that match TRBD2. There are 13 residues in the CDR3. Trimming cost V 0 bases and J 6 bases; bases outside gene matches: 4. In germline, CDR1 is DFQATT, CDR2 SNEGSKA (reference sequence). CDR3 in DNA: TGCAGTGCTAGAGAGGGAGGGGAACAGACCCAGTACTTC. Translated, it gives CSAREGGEQTQYF.

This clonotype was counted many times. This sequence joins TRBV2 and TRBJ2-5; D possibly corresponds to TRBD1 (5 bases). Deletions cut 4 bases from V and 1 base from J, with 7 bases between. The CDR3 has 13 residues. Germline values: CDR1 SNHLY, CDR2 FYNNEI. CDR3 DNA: TGTGCCAGCAGTGTTACAGGCCAAGAGACCCAGTACTTC. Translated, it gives CASSVTGQETQYF.

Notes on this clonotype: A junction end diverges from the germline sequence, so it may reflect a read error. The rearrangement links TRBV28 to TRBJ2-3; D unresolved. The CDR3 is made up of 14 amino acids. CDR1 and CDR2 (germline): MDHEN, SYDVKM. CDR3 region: CASSLLGGTATQYF. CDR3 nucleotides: TGTGCCAGCAGTTTATTAGGCGGTACAGCTACGCAGTATTTT. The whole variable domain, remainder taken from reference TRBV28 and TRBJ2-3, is DVKVTQSSRYLVKRTGEKVFLECVQDMDHENMFWYRQDPGLGLRLIYFSYDVKMKEKGDIPEGYSVSREKKERFSLILESASTNQTSMYLCASSLLGGTATQYFGPGTRLTVL.

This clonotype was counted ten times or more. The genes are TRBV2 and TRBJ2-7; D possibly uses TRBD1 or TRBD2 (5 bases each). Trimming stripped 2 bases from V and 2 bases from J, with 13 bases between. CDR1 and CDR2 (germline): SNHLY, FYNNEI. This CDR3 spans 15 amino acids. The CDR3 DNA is TGTGCCAGCAGTGAAATATTAGGGACCACCTACGAGCAGTACTTC. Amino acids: CASSEILGTTYEQYF. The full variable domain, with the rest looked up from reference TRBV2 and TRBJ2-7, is EPEVTQTPSHQVTQMGQEVILRCVPISNHLYFYWYRQILGQKVEFLVSFYNNEISEKSEIFDDQFSVERPDGSNFTLKIRSTKLEDSAMYFCASSEILGTTYEQYFGPGTRLTVT.

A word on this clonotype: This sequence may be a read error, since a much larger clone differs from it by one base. Here the CDR3 reads CASSPEGGAKNIQYF. Written as DNA, the CDR3 is TGTGCCAGCAGCCCGGAGGGGGGGGCCAAAAACATTCAGTACTTC. The V and J genes are TRBV7-2 and TRBJ2-4; TRBD2 might be the D (7 bases). Germline-derived CDR1 and CDR2 are SGHTA and FQGNSA. The CDR3 is 15 residues long. V lost 5 bases to trimming and J lost 1 base, with 12 bases between them.

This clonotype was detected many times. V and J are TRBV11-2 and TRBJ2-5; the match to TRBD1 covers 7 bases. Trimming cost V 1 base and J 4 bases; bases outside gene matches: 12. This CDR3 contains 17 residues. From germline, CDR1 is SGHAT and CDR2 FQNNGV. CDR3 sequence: CASSLGATGKNRETQYF. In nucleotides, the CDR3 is TGTGCCAGCAGCTTAGGGGCGACAGGGAAAAACCGAGAGACCCAGTACTTC.

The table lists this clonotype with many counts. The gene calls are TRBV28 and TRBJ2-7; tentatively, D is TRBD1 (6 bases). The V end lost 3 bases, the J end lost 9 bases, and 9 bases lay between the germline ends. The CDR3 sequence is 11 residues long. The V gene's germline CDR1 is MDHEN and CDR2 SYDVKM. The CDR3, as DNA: TGTGCCAGCAGTTTTCAGGGGTGGCAGTACTTC. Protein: CASSFQGWQYF.

CDR3 residues: CASSYPFLSSYNEQFF. CDR3 nucleotides: TGTGCCAGCAGTTACCCCTTCCTAAGCTCCTACAATGAGCAGTTCTTC. The chain joins TRBV6-2 or TRBV6-3 to TRBJ2-1, with D uncertain. V lost 2 bases and J 0 bases, leaving 11 bases between the germline ends. Germline-derived CDR1 and CDR2 are MNHEY and SVGEGT. CDR3 length: 16 residues.

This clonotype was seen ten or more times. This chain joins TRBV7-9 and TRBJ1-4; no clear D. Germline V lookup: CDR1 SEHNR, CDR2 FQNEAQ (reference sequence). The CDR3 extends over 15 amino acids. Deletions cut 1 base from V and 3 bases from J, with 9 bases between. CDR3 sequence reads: CASSLDRGANEKLFF. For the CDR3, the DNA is TGTGCCAGCAGCTTAGATCGGGGAGCTAATGAAAAACTGTTTTTT.

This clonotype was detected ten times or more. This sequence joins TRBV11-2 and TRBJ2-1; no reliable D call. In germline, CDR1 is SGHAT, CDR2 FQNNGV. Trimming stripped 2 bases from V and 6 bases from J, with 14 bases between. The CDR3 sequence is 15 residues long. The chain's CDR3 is CASSLSSFVFNEQFF. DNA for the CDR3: TGTGCCAGCAGCTTATCAAGTTTTGTGTTCAATGAGCAGTTCTTC.

The CDR3 DNA follows: TGTGCCAGCAGTTTAGTTGGGACAGGGGGGTTCGGCCAAGAGACCCAGTACTTC. Protein product: CASSLVGTGGFGQETQYF. This chain links TRBV28 with TRBJ2-5; TRBD1 matches at 11 bases. The CDR3 runs 18 residues. V lost 2 bases and J lost 1; bases outside the gene matches: 9. Germline V CDR1 and CDR2: MDHEN, SYDVKM.

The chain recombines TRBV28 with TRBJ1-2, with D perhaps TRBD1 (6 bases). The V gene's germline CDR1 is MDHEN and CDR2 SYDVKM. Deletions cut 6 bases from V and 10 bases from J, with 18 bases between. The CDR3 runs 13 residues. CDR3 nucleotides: TGTGCCAGCAGAACTCCGGGACACTGGAACTACACCTTC. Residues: CASRTPGHWNYTF.

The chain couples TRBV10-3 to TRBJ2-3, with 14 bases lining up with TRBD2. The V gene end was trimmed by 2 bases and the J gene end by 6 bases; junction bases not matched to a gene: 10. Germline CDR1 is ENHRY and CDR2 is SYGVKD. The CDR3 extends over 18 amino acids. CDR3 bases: TGTGCCATCAGTGAGCCCCGACTAGCGGGAGGGCCAGTGGATACGCAGTATTTT. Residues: CAISEPRLAGGPVDTQYF.

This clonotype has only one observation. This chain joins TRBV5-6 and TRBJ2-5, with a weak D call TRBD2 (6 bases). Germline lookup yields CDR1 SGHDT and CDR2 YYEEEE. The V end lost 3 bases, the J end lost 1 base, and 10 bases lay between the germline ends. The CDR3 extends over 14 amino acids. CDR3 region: CASSWRGPQETQYF. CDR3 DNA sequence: TGTGCCAGCAGCTGGCGGGGTCCCCAAGAGACCCAGTACTTC.

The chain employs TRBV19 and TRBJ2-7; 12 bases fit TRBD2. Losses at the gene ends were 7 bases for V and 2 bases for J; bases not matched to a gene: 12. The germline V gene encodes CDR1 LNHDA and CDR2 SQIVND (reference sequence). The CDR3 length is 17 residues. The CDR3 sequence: CASKRTSGDNRPYEQYF. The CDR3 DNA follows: TGTGCCAGTAAACGGACTAGCGGGGACAACAGACCCTACGAGCAGTACTTC.

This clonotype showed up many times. The CDR3 DNA sequence: TGTGCCAGCAGTGAAACGCTGGACAGGATAGAAAAACTGTTTTTT. This encodes CASSETLDRIEKLFF. This rearrangement joins TRBV2 to TRBJ1-4; 7 bases are a match to TRBD1. The CDR3 contains 15 residues. Germline V gives CDR1 SNHLY, CDR2 FYNNEI. V lost 2 bases to trimming and J lost 8 bases; unmatched junction nucleotides: 8. Using reference TRBV2 and TRBJ1-4 for the parts outside the CDR3, the full variable domain is EPEVTQTPSHQVTQMGQEVILRCVPISNHLYFYWYRQILGQKVEFLVSFYNNEISEKSEIFDDQFSVERPDGSNFTLKIRSTKLEDSAMYFCASSETLDRIEKLFFGSGTQLSVL.

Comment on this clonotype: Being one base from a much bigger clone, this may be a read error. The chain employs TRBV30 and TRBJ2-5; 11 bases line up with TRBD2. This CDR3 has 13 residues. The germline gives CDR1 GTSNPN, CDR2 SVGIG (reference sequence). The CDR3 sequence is CALTSGNGETHYF. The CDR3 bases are TGTGCCTTGACTAGCGGGAACGGTGAGACCCATTACTTC.

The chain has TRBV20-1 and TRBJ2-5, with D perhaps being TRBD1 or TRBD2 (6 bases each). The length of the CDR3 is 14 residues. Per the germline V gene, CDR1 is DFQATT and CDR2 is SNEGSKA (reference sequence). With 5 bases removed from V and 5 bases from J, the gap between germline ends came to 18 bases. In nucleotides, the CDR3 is TGCAGTGCTCCGGGGGCAGGGGCAGCGGAGACCCAGTACTTC. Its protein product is CSAPGAGAAETQYF.

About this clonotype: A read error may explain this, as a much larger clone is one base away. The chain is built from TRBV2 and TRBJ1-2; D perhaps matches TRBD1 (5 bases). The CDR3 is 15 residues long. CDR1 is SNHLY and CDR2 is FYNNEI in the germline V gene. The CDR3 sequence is CASSPGGTGNYGHTF. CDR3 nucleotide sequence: TGTGCCAGCAGCCCCGGTGGGACGGGGAACTATGGCCACACCTTC.

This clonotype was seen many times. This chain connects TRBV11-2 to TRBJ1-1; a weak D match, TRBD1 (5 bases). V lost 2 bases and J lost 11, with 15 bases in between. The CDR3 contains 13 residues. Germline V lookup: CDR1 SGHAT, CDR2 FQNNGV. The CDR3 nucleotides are TGTGCCAGCAGCTTAAATAGGGGCCAGCATGCTTTCTTT. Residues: CASSLNRGQHAFF.

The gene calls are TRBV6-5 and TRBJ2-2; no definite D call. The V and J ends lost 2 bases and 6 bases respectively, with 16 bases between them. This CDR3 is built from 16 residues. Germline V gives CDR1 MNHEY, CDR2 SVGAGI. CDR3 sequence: CASSYASQQSAGELFF. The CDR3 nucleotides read TGTGCCAGCAGTTACGCTTCACAGCAATCGGCCGGGGAGCTGTTTTTT.

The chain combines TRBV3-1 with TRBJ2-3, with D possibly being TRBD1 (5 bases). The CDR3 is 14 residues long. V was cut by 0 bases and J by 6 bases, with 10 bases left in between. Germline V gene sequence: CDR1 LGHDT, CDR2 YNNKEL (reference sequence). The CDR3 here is CASSQDARADTQYF. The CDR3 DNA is TGTGCCAGCAGCCAAGATGCCAGGGCTGATACGCAGTATTTT.

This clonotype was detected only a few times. The CDR3 protein is CASRRDPQETQYF. CDR3 nucleotide sequence: TGTGCCAGCAGGAGGGACCCCCAAGAGACCCAGTACTTC. V gene TRBV12-3 or TRBV12-4 combines with J gene TRBJ2-5, with D tentatively TRBD1 or TRBD2 (5 bases each). The CDR3 sequence is 13 residues long. V lost 6 bases and J 1 base, leaving 9 bases between the germline ends.